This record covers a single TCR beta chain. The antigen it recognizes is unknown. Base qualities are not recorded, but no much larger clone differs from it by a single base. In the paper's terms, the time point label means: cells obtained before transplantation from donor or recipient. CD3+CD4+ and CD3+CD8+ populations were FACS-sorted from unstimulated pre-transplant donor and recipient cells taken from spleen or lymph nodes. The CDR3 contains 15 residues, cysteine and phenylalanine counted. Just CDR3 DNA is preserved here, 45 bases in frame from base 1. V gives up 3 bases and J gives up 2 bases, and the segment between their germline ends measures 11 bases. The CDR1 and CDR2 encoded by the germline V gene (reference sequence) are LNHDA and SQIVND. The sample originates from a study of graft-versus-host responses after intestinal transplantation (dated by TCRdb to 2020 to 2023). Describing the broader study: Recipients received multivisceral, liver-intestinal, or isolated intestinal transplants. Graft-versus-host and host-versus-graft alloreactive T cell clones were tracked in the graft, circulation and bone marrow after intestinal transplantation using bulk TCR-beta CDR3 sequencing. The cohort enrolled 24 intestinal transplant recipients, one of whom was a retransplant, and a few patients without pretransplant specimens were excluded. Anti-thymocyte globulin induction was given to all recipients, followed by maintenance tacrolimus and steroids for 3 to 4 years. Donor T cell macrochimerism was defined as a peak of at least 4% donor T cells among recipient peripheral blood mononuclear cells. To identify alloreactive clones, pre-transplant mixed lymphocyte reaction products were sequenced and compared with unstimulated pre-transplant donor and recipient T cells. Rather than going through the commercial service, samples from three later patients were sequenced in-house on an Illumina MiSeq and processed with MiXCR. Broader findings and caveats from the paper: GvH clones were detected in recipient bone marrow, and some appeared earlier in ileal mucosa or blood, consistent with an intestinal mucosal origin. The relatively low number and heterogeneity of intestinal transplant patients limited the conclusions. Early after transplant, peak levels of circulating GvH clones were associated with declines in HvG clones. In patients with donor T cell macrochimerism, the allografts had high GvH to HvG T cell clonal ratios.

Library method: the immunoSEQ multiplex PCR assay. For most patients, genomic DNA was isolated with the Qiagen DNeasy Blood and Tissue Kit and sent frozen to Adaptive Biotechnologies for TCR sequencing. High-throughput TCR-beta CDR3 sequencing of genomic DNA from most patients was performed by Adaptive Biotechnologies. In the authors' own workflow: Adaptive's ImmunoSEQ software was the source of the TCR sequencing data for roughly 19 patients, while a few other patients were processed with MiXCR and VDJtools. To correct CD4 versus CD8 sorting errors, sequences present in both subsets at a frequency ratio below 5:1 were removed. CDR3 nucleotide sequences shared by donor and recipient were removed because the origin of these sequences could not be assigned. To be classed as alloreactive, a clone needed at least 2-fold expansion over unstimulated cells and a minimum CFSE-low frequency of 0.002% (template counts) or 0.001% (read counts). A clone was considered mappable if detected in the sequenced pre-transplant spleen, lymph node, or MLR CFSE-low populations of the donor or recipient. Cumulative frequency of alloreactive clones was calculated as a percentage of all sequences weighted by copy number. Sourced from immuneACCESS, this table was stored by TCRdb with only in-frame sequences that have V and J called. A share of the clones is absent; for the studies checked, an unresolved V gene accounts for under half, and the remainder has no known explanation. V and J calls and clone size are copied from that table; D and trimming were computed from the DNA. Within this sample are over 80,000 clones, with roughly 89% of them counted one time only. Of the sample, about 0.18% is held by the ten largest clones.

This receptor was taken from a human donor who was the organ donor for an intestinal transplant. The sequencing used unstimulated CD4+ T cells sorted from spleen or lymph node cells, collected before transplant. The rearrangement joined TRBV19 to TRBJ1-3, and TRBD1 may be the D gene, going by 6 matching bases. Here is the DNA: TGTGCCAGTAGTATTTCCGACAGGCCTGGAAACACCATATATTTT. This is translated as CASSISDRPGNTIYF. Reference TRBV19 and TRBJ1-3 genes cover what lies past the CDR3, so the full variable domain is DGGITQSPKYLFRKEGQNVTLSCEQNLNHDAMYWYRQDPGQGLRLIYYSQIVNDFQKGDIAEGYSVSREKKESFPLTVTSAQKNPTAFYLCASSISDRPGNTIYFGEGSWLTVV.